The 26 T cell receptor beta chains listed next were all sequenced from one sample in a study of cytomegalovirus exposure and HLA in healthy donors. The PCR was carried out with 60 Vbeta primers and 13 Jbeta primers. Profiled with immunoSEQ multiplex PCR; TCRdb holds only in-frame clones, not every one. The sample has 38,000 or so clones. The sample consisted of PBMCs. These TCRs come from a man aged 35 to 55 in good health and CMV-seropositive.

The chain has TRBV27 and TRBJ1-1; D is undetermined. Per germline, CDR1 MNHEY and CDR2 SMNVEV (reference sequence). This CDR3 has 15 amino acids. V shed 0 bases and J shed 10 bases, with 18 bases lying between them. As DNA, the CDR3 is TGTGCCAGCAGTTTATCCCCCATCTCATCGGGTAGAGCTTTCTTT. It codes for CASSLSPISSGRAFF.

The rearrangement joins TRBV2 to TRBJ2-7, with 11 bases lining up with TRBD2. This CDR3 has 13 amino acids. Trimming took 6 bases from V and 7 from J; bases not matched to a gene: 5. CDR1 is SNHLY, CDR2 FYNNEI, per germline. This chain's CDR3 is CASRGLAAGEQYF. CDR3 nucleotide sequence: TGTGCCAGCAGGGGACTAGCGGCGGGAGAGCAGTACTTC.

The rearrangement links TRBV28 to TRBJ2-7; D perhaps matches TRBD2 (6 bases). The CDR3 has 13 amino acids. Trimming shortened V by 5 bases and J by 6 bases, and 14 bases separated the two germline ends. Germline CDR1 and CDR2: MDHEN and SYDVKM. CDR3 DNA: TGTGCCAGCAGTCTCCCTCTAGCGTCCGAGCAGTACTTC. Translated, it gives CASSLPLASEQYF.

The rearrangement uses TRBV29-1 and TRBJ2-5; no reliable D call. Trimming stripped 2 bases from V and 2 bases from J, with 9 bases between. Per germline, CDR1 SQVTM and CDR2 ANQGSEA. The CDR3 is made up of 13 amino acids. The CDR3 loop is CSVERAPQETQYF. The DNA of the CDR3 is TGCAGCGTTGAACGCGCGCCGCAAGAGACCCAGTACTTC.

The rearrangement uses TRBV6-5 and TRBJ1-1; D is uncertain. This CDR3 is 15 amino acids long. Trimming pared 6 bases from V and 5 bases from J, leaving 19 bases between. Germline V gene data show CDR1 as MNHEY and CDR2 as SVGAGI. The CDR3 region is CASRPARRRLTEAFF. CDR3 in DNA: TGTGCCAGCAGACCGGCGAGGAGGAGGTTGACTGAAGCTTTCTTT.

V gene TRBV20-1 combines with J gene TRBJ2-1; D remains unclear. V lost 6 bases to trimming and J lost 1 base, with 4 bases between them. Germline V gene sequence: CDR1 DFQATT, CDR2 SNEGSKA (reference sequence). CDR3 length: 11 residues. The CDR3 sequence: CSAQSYNEQFF. In DNA, the CDR3 is TGCAGTGCCCAGTCCTACAATGAGCAGTTCTTC.

The chain is built from TRBV5-1 and TRBJ2-7; possibly TRBD1 for D (6 bases). Germline lookup yields CDR1 SGHRS and CDR2 YFSETQ. CDR3 length: 13 residues. Trimming took off 1 base at V and 6 bases at J, with 11 bases between the two ends. DNA for the CDR3: TGCGCCAGCAGCTTGCAGGGGTCCCCCGAGCAGTACTTC. It codes for CASSLQGSPEQYF.

This chain joins TRBV19 and TRBJ2-5, with a tentative D call TRBD1 (5 bases). Germline assignment: CDR1 LNHDA and CDR2 SQIVND (reference sequence). The ends were cut back, 3 bases at V and 7 bases at J, with 18 bases in the middle. This CDR3 region has 15 residues. This CDR3 reads CASSMGQATPGTQYF. The CDR3 coding sequence is TGTGCCAGTAGTATGGGGCAGGCCACCCCAGGGACCCAGTACTTC.

The rearrangement links TRBV6-1 to TRBJ2-7; the match to TRBD1 covers 7 bases. The CDR3 length is 17 residues. V lost 3 bases, J lost 1 base, and 12 bases stayed unmatched. Germline V lookup: CDR1 MNHNS, CDR2 SASEGT. CDR3 bases: TGTGCCAGCAGTGATACTATGGGACAGCTCCAATCCTACGAGCAGTACTTC. As protein: CASSDTMGQLQSYEQYF.

J is TRBJ1-2 and V is TRBV27; 7 nucleotides agree with TRBD1. This CDR3 is 13 amino acids long. J lost 4 bases, V lost 7 bases, and 6 bases had no gene match. Germline V CDR1 and CDR2: MNHEY, SMNVEV (reference sequence). The CDR3 DNA follows: TGTGCCAGCATTGCAGGGGGTGTCTATGGCTACACCTTC. It codes for CASIAGGVYGYTF.

The chain carries TRBV2 and TRBJ1-5; possible D gene TRBD1, 6 bases. This CDR3 comprises 15 residues. V shed 2 bases and J shed 3 bases, with 11 bases lying between them. The V gene's germline CDR1 is SNHLY and CDR2 FYNNEI. CDR3 residues: CASSELGQPNQPQHF. In DNA, the CDR3 is TGTGCCAGCAGTGAACTAGGACAGCCCAATCAGCCCCAGCATTTT.

The V call is TRBV9, the J call TRBJ2-3; possible D gene TRBD2, 7 bases. Germline-derived CDR1 and CDR2 are SGDLS and YYNGEE. Trimming cost V 4 bases and J 4 bases, with 22 bases left between them. This CDR3 comprises 17 residues. The CDR3 protein is CASSQGGGWGVPDTQYF. The CDR3 coding sequence is TGTGCCAGCAGCCAAGGGGGGGGTTGGGGCGTGCCAGATACGCAGTATTTT. Supplemented by reference TRBV9 and TRBJ2-3, the full variable domain reads DSGVTQTPKHLITATGQRVTLRCSPRSGDLSVYWYQQSLDQGLQFLIQYYNGEERAKGNILERFSAQQFPDLHSELNLSSLELGDSALYFCASSQGGGWGVPDTQYFGPGTRLTVL.

The J gene is TRBJ1-1, the V gene TRBV5-4; D possibly corresponds to TRBD1 (5 bases). In germline, CDR1 is SGHNT, CDR2 YYREEE (reference sequence). V lost 4 bases and J 6 bases, leaving 19 bases between the germline ends. This CDR3 has 15 residues. The CDR3 spells CASSPSRGGGSEAFF. The CDR3 bases are TGTGCCAGCAGCCCCAGCCGCGGGGGAGGGTCTGAAGCTTTCTTT.

V and J are TRBV9 and TRBJ2-2, with 10 bases that match TRBD2. Germline-derived CDR1 and CDR2 are SGDLS and YYNGEE. J lost 3 bases, V lost 1 base, and 9 bases had no gene match. The CDR3 loop spans 18 amino acids. CDR3 bases: TGTGCCAGCAGCGTAATGGGGACTAGCGTCTCACACACCGGGGAGCTGTTTTTT. Amino acid sequence: CASSVMGTSVSHTGELFF.

The V gene is TRBV18, the J gene TRBJ2-5, with D maybe TRBD2 (5 bases). The J call may be faulty, since TRBJ2-7 better matches the DNA end. The CDR3 has 16 amino acids. In germline, CDR1 is KGHSH, CDR2 LQKENI. The CDR3 DNA sequence: TGTGCCAGCTCACCGGTGGACTGGGAAGGGAACTACGAGCAGTACTTC. It is translated as CASSPVDWEGNYEQYF.

The chain has TRBV11-3 and TRBJ2-5; possibly TRBD2 for D (6 bases). The CDR3 loop spans 16 amino acids. Per germline, CDR1 SGHNT and CDR2 YENEEA. Trimming left V 5 bases short and J 2 bases short, with 18 bases between. The CDR3 bases are TGTGCCAGCAGCCCCCCTGGGAGGTCCGGGCAAGAGACCCAGTACTTC. This gives the protein CASSPPGRSGQETQYF.

V gene TRBV27 combines with J gene TRBJ2-3; TRBD2 aligns across 9 bases. The CDR3 is 15 residues long. V lost 5 bases to trimming and J lost 4 bases; unmatched junction nucleotides: 7. Germline assignment: CDR1 MNHEY and CDR2 SMNVEV (reference sequence). For the CDR3, the DNA is TGTGCCAGCAGTCTAGCGGGAAAAGTTTCAGATACGCAGTATTTT. Translated, it gives CASSLAGKVSDTQYF.

Here the CDR3 reads CASSYSGYYGYTF. CDR3 coding DNA: TGTGCCAGCAGTTACAGCGGGTACTATGGCTACACCTTC. The V call is TRBV9, the J call TRBJ1-2; no clear D gene. Trimming removed 5 bases from V and 3 bases from J, with 11 bases in between. The V gene's germline CDR1 is SGDLS and CDR2 YYNGEE. This CDR3 is 13 amino acids long.

The chain has TRBV25-1 and TRBJ2-7; 9 bases align to TRBD2. This CDR3 has 16 residues. Per the germline V gene, CDR1 is MGHDK and CDR2 is SYGVNS. Trimming cost V 1 base and J 5 bases; bases outside gene matches: 9. CDR3 sequence: CASSEWSPSGNHEQYF. In nucleotides, the CDR3 is TGTGCCAGCAGTGAATGGAGTCCTAGCGGGAACCACGAGCAGTACTTC.

The chain links TRBV5-1 to TRBJ1-5; D gene uncertain. Germline-derived CDR1 and CDR2 are SGHRS and YFSETQ. The CDR3 is 16 residues long. The V and J ends lost 0 bases and 0 bases respectively, with 10 bases between them. The CDR3 DNA reads as TGCGCCAGCAGCTTGGGGACTGCTTATAGCAATCAGCCCCAGCATTTT. Amino acid sequence: CASSLGTAYSNQPQHF. The variable domain in full, completed from reference TRBV5-1 and TRBJ1-5, reads KAGVTQTPRYLIKTRGQQVTLSCSPISGHRSVSWYQQTPGQGLQFLFEYFSETQRNKGNFPGRFSGRQFSNSRSEMNVSTLELGDSALYLCASSLGTAYSNQPQHFGDGTRLSIL.

The rearrangement uses TRBV25-1 and TRBJ2-5; TRBD2 matches at 8 bases. The germline gives CDR1 MGHDK, CDR2 SYGVNS. V dropped 2 bases and J dropped 3; count of bases not matched to a gene: 5. The CDR3 consists of 15 residues. CDR3 sequence reads: CASSEVAGSKETQYF. The CDR3 DNA sequence: TGTGCCAGCAGTGAAGTAGCGGGATCAAAAGAGACCCAGTACTTC. Full variable domain (remainder filled in from reference TRBV25-1 and TRBJ2-5): EADIYQTPRYLVIGTGKKITLECSQTMGHDKMYWYQQDPGMELHLIHYSYGVNSTEKGDLSSESTVSRIRTEHFPLTLESARPSHTSQYLCASSEVAGSKETQYFGPGTRLLVL.

This sequence joins TRBV25-1 and TRBJ1-1; possible D gene TRBD1, 6 bases. V shed 7 bases and J shed 6 bases, with 15 bases lying between them. CDR1 is MGHDK and CDR2 is SYGVNS in the germline V gene. The CDR3 spans 13 residues. CDR3 sequence: CASTKGVEAEAFF. DNA for the CDR3: TGTGCCAGCACCAAGGGGGTTGAGGCTGAAGCTTTCTTT.

The V and J genes are TRBV10-3 and TRBJ1-1; 7 bases fit TRBD1. The V gene end was trimmed by 0 bases and the J gene end by 4 bases; junction bases not matched to a gene: 5. The CDR3 loop spans 15 amino acids. Germline V lookup: CDR1 ENHRY, CDR2 SYGVKD. CDR3 nucleotides: TGTGCCATCAGTGAGTCTTTTCAGGGGGGCACTGAAGCTTTCTTT. Translated, it gives CAISESFQGGTEAFF.

V gene TRBV21-1 combines with J gene TRBJ2-1; TRBD1 was called by the table and not checked on the DNA. TRBV21-1 is described as a pseudogene. This CDR3 contains 16 residues. CDR3 in amino acids: CASSNMGQALYNEQFF. The CDR3 DNA follows: TGTGCCAGCAGCAATATGGGACAGGCTCTGTACAATGAGCAGTTCTTC.

This rearrangement joins TRBV7-9 to TRBJ1-2; maybe TRBD1 (5 bases). The V end lost 0 bases, the J end lost 6 bases, and 8 bases lay between the germline ends. The CDR3 runs 13 residues. CDR1 SEHNR and CDR2 FQNEAQ come from the germline V gene (reference sequence). The CDR3, as DNA: TGTGCCAGCAGCTTAGCAGGGGATCATGGCTACACCTTC. This translates into CASSLAGDHGYTF.

This CDR3 is CAQDGILGYGYTF. CDR3 nucleotide sequence: TGTGCCCAAGACGGGATCTTGGGCTATGGCTACACCTTC. The chain uses TRBV19 and TRBJ1-2, with unresolved D. CDR3 length: 13 residues. Germline loops: CDR1 LNHDA, CDR2 SQIVND (reference sequence). V lost 11 bases, J lost 4 bases, and 17 bases lay in between.